Below are 26 T cell receptor beta chains sequenced from a single sample in a study of control samples from healthy donors and cancer patients. Sequenced by immunoSEQ multiplex PCR; TCRdb stores in-frame clones only, minus some. The table shows some 150,000 clones, with about 95% occurring only once. The sample was PBMCs. All receptors come from a man aged 60 to 75 with colorectal cancer.

The V call is TRBV15, the J call TRBJ2-2; 13 bases map to TRBD2. CDR1 is LNHNV, CDR2 YYDKDF, per germline (reference sequence). Trimming took 2 bases from V and 6 from J; bases not matched to a gene: 3. The CDR3 covers 16 residues. The CDR3 sequence: CATSRPGLAGSGELFF. CDR3 nucleotide sequence: TGTGCCACCAGCAGACCGGGACTAGCGGGGTCCGGGGAGCTGTTTTTT. Variable domain in full (rest from reference TRBV15 and TRBJ2-2): DAMVIQNPRYQVTQFGKPVTLSCSQTLNHNVMYWYQQKSSQAPKLLFHYYDKDFNNEADTPDNFQSRRPNTSFCFLDIRSPGLGDTAMYLCATSRPGLAGSGELFFGEGSRLTVL.

This clone was seen only once. The V gene is TRBV24-1, the J gene TRBJ1-2; D is ambiguous. This CDR3 contains 13 residues. Trimming shortened V by 4 bases and J by 6 bases, and 11 bases separated the two germline ends. Germline loops: CDR1 KGHDR, CDR2 SFDVKD. In DNA form, the CDR3 reads TGTGCCACCAGTGAAGCGGGCGCCAATGGCTACACCTTC. Its protein is CATSEAGANGYTF.

The rearrangement links TRBV5-1 to TRBJ2-7; 12 bases map to TRBD1. The CDR3 extends over 15 amino acids. The V gene's germline CDR1 is SGHRS and CDR2 YFSETQ. V shed 4 bases, J shed 7 bases, and the junction held 9 bases outside the gene matches. For the CDR3, the DNA is TGCGCCAGCAGCGTGCCGGGACAGGGGGCTCGGGAGCAGTACTTC. Translating gives CASSVPGQGAREQYF. Combining the CDR3 with reference TRBV5-1 and TRBJ2-7 gives the whole variable domain KAGVTQTPRYLIKTRGQQVTLSCSPISGHRSVSWYQQTPGQGLQFLFEYFSETQRNKGNFPGRFSGRQFSNSRSEMNVSTLELGDSALYLCASSVPGQGAREQYFGPGTRLTVT.

The V gene is TRBV4-1, the J gene TRBJ2-7, with 7 positions matching TRBD1. V lost 1 base, J lost 2 bases, and 5 bases stayed unmatched. Germline V gene lookup returns CDR1 MGHRA and CDR2 YSYEKL. This CDR3 has 15 residues. CDR3: CASSQAPGGAYEQYF. Written as DNA, the CDR3 is TGCGCCAGCAGCCAAGCCCCAGGGGGTGCCTACGAGCAGTACTTC.

V usage is TRBV30 and J usage is TRBJ2-7; D assignment may be TRBD1 or TRBD2 (5 bases each). The germline CDR1 and CDR2 sequences are GTSNPN and SVGIG (reference sequence). The CDR3 covers 14 residues. V was cut by 2 bases and J by 3 bases, with 14 bases left in between. The CDR3 reads CAWSTGLGSYEQYF. The CDR3, as DNA: TGTGCCTGGAGTACGGGGCTAGGGAGCTACGAGCAGTACTTC.

J is TRBJ1-1 and V is TRBV3-1 (or the pseudogene TRBV3-2); 10 bases agree with TRBD1. Germline CDR1 and CDR2: LGHDT and YNNKEL (reference sequence). V shed 4 bases and J 4 bases; nucleotides not matched to a gene: 3. The CDR3 extends over 14 amino acids. The CDR3 nucleotides are TGTGCCAGCAGCCCTAGACAGGGGGCCACTGAAGCTTTCTTT. As protein: CASSPRQGATEAFF.

The V gene is TRBV4-1, the J gene TRBJ2-7; D may be TRBD1 (6 bases). Deletions cut 0 bases from V and 4 bases from J, with 13 bases between. Germline lookup yields CDR1 MGHRA and CDR2 YSYEKL. This CDR3 is 15 amino acids long. CDR3 sequence reads: CASSQDRTERYEQYF. Written as DNA, the CDR3 is TGCGCCAGCAGCCAAGACCGGACAGAACGGTACGAGCAGTACTTC.

This sequence joins TRBV27 and TRBJ1-5; TRBD1 agrees at 9 bases. Germline V gives CDR1 MNHEY, CDR2 SMNVEV (reference sequence). The V segment lost 5 bases and the J segment 3 bases; nucleotides outside the gene matches: 5. This CDR3 region has 15 residues. The CDR3: CASSPGTGNNQPQHF. In nucleotides, the CDR3 is TGTGCCAGCAGTCCGGGGACAGGGAACAATCAGCCCCAGCATTTT.

The chain combines TRBV5-8 with TRBJ2-7; D may match TRBD1 or TRBD2 (5 bases each). The V and J ends lost 4 bases and 4 bases respectively, with 12 bases between them. This CDR3 spans 13 amino acids. From germline, CDR1 is SGHTS and CDR2 YDEGEE. The CDR3 is CASSGDAGYEQYF. CDR3 in DNA: TGTGCCAGCAGCGGGGACGCAGGATACGAGCAGTACTTC. The variable domain in full, completed from reference TRBV5-8 and TRBJ2-7, reads EAGVTQSPTHLIKTRGQQATLRCSPISGHTSVYWYQQALGLGLQFLLWYDEGEERNRGNFPPRFSGRQFPNYSSELNVNALELEDSALYLCASSGDAGYEQYFGPGTRLTVT.

The J gene is TRBJ1-5, the V gene TRBV21-1; TRBD1 reflects the table's D call only, with no check against the DNA. TRBV21-1 is designated a pseudogene. The CDR3 sequence is 16 residues long. The CDR3: CASRPKGIEGNQPQHF. The CDR3, as DNA: TGTGCCAGCAGACCTAAGGGGATAGAAGGAAATCAGCCCCAGCATTTT.

This clone has a single count. The chain links TRBV27 to TRBJ2-3; 7 bases are a match to TRBD2. The CDR3 has 16 residues. Germline V gene sequence: CDR1 MNHEY, CDR2 SMNVEV (reference sequence). Unmatched junction bases numbered 12, after V lost 5 bases and J lost 4 bases. CDR3 in amino acids: CASSPETSAVPDTQYF. CDR3 in DNA: TGTGCCAGCAGTCCCGAAACTAGCGCGGTCCCAGATACGCAGTATTTT.

This clone was found a few times. V and J are TRBV11-2 and TRBJ2-1; 7 bases are a match to TRBD2. The CDR3 totals 15 residues. V was pared by 1 base and J by 0 bases, with 0 bases of the junction left unmatched. In germline, CDR1 is SGHAT, CDR2 FQNNGV. In DNA, the CDR3 is TGTGCCAGCAGCTTAGCGGGGGGCTCCTACAATGAGCAGTTCTTC. As protein: CASSLAGGSYNEQFF.

This chain uses TRBV4-1 with TRBJ2-4; D not resolved. Trimming left V 0 bases short and J 0 bases short, with 9 bases between. Germline lookup yields CDR1 MGHRA and CDR2 YSYEKL. The CDR3 consists of 16 residues. In DNA form, the CDR3 reads TGCGCCAGCAGCCAAGATCAAATCCTAGCCAAAAACATTCAGTACTTC. It translates to CASSQDQILAKNIQYF.

This clone occurred once. The same CDR3 is also encoded by other DNA sequences in this sample. The chain links TRBV7-9 to TRBJ2-7; D may be TRBD1 (6 bases). This CDR3 is built from 15 residues. CDR1 and CDR2 (germline): SEHNR, FQNEAQ (reference sequence). Trimming stripped 0 bases from V and 3 bases from J, with 12 bases between. The CDR3 reads CASSLAQGVNYEQYF. CDR3 DNA sequence: TGTGCCAGCAGCTTAGCACAGGGTGTAAACTACGAGCAGTACTTC. The complete variable domain, with remaining parts taken from reference TRBV7-9 and TRBJ2-7, reads DTGVSQNPRHKITKRGQNVTFRCDPISEHNRLYWYRQTLGQGPEFLTYFQNEAQLEKSRLLSDRFSAERPKGSFSTLEIQRTEQGDSAMYLCASSLAQGVNYEQYFGPGTRLTVT.

The genes are TRBV27 and TRBJ2-5; no definite D call. Germline V gene sequence: CDR1 MNHEY, CDR2 SMNVEV (reference sequence). CDR3 size: 11 residues. V gave up 3 bases and J gave up 5 bases, with 4 bases separating them. The CDR3 region is CASSLYETQYF. CDR3 nucleotides: TGTGCCAGCAGTTTGTATGAGACCCAGTACTTC.

The chain employs TRBV19 and TRBJ1-1; the D is unclear. CDR3 length: 17 amino acids. Germline CDR1 LNHDA, CDR2 SQIVND (reference sequence). V was trimmed by 1 base and J by 0 bases, leaving 15 bases between them. The CDR3 DNA is TGTGCCAGTAGTATAGGAGCACAGTTCCCTATGAACACTGAAGCTTTCTTT. This translates into CASSIGAQFPMNTEAFF.

The rearrangement uses TRBV6-5 and TRBJ1-6; the D gene is possibly TRBD1 (5 bases). The CDR3 is 14 residues long. V was cut by 6 bases and J by 7 bases, with 13 bases left in between. The germline gives CDR1 MNHEY, CDR2 SVGAGI. The DNA for the CDR3 is TGTGCCAGCAGCCAGCAGGGAATAAATTCACCCCTCCACTTT. It codes for CASSQQGINSPLHF.

The genes are TRBV27 and TRBJ1-5; D call uncertain. The CDR3 contains 14 residues. From germline, CDR1 is MNHEY and CDR2 SMNVEV (reference sequence). Trimming removed 4 bases from V and 0 bases from J, with 7 bases in between. As DNA, the CDR3 is TGTGCCAGCAGTTCGTTAGATAGCAATCAGCCCCAGCATTTT. It yields the protein CASSSLDSNQPQHF.

V is TRBV4-1 and J is TRBJ2-7, with 7 bases identical to TRBD1. The trim removed 5 bases at V and 2 bases at J, leaving 6 bases unmatched. This CDR3 has 14 residues. The germline CDR1 and CDR2 sequences are MGHRA and YSYEKL. This chain's CDR3 is CASSVGTAPYEQYF. DNA for the CDR3: TGCGCCAGCAGCGTCGGGACAGCCCCCTACGAGCAGTACTTC.

This chain uses TRBV7-2 with TRBJ2-3; 10 nucleotides align to TRBD1. Per germline, CDR1 SGHTA and CDR2 FQGNSA. J gave up 5 bases and V 5 bases, and 10 bases lay outside the gene matches. The CDR3 has 16 amino acids. The CDR3 DNA reads TGTGCCAGCAGCCCCTGGGACAGGGGCGTCGGAGATACGCAGTATTTT. Amino acids: CASSPWDRGVGDTQYF.

The rearrangement uses TRBV5-1 and TRBJ2-3, with 9 bases identical to TRBD1. Germline CDR1 and CDR2: SGHRS and YFSETQ. The CDR3 is 14 amino acids. V dropped 3 bases and J dropped 9; count of bases not matched to a gene: 8. This CDR3 reads CASSSWGQGDTQYF. CDR3 nucleotide sequence: TGCGCCAGCAGCTCGTGGGGACAGGGCGACACGCAGTATTTT.

This chain uses TRBV7-9 with TRBJ2-7; D perhaps matches TRBD2 (6 bases). Germline CDR1 is SEHNR and CDR2 is FQNEAQ (reference sequence). V was cut by 1 base and J by 0 bases, with 16 bases left in between. The CDR3 contains 17 residues. The DNA for the CDR3 is TGTGCCAGCAGCTTAGAGTACGGCGGGGCCATCTCCTACGAGCAGTACTTC. Translating it yields CASSLEYGGAISYEQYF. Full variable domain (rest looked up from reference TRBV7-9 and TRBJ2-7): DTGVSQNPRHKITKRGQNVTFRCDPISEHNRLYWYRQTLGQGPEFLTYFQNEAQLEKSRLLSDRFSAERPKGSFSTLEIQRTEQGDSAMYLCASSLEYGGAISYEQYFGPGTRLTVT.

The rearrangement joins TRBV5-1 to TRBJ1-1; no reliable D call. Germline lookup yields CDR1 SGHRS and CDR2 YFSETQ. Trimming left V 0 bases short and J 0 bases short, with 9 bases between. CDR3 length equals 15 residues. CDR3 nucleotide sequence: TGCGCCAGCAGCTTGGTCGCCGTGATGAACACTGAAGCTTTCTTT. It codes for CASSLVAVMNTEAFF.

This rearrangement joins TRBV7-9 to TRBJ2-1; no reliable D call. V dropped 2 bases and J dropped 6 bases, with 5 bases sitting between them. In germline, CDR1 is SEHNR, CDR2 FQNEAQ (reference sequence). This CDR3 comprises 12 residues. CDR3 bases: TGTGCCAGCAGCTTACGGATCAATGAGCAGTTCTTC. Residues: CASSLRINEQFF.

This clone was observed a single time. The chain joins TRBV10-2 to TRBJ1-2; D not certain. CDR1 is WSHSY and CDR2 is SAAADI in the germline V gene. The CDR3 has 15 amino acids. Trimming pared 3 bases from V and 1 base from J, leaving 12 bases between. CDR3 sequence reads: CASSEGIWGNYGYTF. Written as DNA, the CDR3 is TGCGCCAGCAGTGAAGGCATCTGGGGTAACTATGGCTACACCTTC.

The CDR3 DNA reads TGTGCCAGCAGTCTAAGGAGCGGGGGTTCCTCCTACGAGCAGTACTTC. This sequence encodes CASSLRSGGSSYEQYF. The rearrangement links TRBV6-2 or TRBV6-3 to TRBJ2-7; 8 bases line up with TRBD2. Germline V gene sequence: CDR1 MNHEY, CDR2 SVGEGT. V dropped 5 bases and J dropped 0; count of bases not matched to a gene: 9. CDR3 length equals 16 residues.